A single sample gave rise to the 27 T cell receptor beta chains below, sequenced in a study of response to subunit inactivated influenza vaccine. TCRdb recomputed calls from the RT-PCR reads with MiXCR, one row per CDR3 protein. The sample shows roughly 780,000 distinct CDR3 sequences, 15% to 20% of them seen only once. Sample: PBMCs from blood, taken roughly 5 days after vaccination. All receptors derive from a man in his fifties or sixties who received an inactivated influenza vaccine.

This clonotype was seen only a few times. The CDR3 loop reads CATHDRGRLGETQYF. CDR3 in DNA: TGTGCCACCCATGACAGGGGGCGTCTCGGAGAGACCCAGTACTTC. The rearrangement links TRBV6-1 to TRBJ2-5, with TRBD1 matching over 10 bases. The trim removed 10 bases at V and 4 bases at J, leaving 12 bases unmatched. From germline, CDR1 is MNHNS and CDR2 SASEGT. There are 15 residues in the CDR3.

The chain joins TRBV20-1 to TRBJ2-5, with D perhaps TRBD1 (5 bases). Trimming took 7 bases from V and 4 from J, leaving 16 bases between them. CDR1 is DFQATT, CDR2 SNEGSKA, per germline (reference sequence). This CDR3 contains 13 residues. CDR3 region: CSDARVGPETQYF. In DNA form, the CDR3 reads TGCAGTGATGCCCGGGTGGGGCCAGAGACCCAGTACTTC.

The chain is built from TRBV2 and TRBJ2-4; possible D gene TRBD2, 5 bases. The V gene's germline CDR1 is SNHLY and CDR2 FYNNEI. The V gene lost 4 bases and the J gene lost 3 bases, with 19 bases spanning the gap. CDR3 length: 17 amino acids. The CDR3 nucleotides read TGTGCCAGCAGTGCCACCTCCCCTCCCCGGGACAAAAACATTCAGTACTTC. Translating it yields CASSATSPPRDKNIQYF.

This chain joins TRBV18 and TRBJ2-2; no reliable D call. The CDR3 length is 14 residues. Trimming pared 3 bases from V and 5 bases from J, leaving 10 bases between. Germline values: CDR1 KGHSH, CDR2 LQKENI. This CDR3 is CASSPKGLTGELFF. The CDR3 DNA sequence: TGTGCCAGCTCACCGAAGGGTTTGACCGGGGAGCTGTTTTTT.

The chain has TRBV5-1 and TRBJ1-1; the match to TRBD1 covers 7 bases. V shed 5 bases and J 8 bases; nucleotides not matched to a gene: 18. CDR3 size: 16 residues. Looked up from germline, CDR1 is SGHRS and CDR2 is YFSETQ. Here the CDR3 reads CASRDGQVASYLEAFF. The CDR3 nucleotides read TGCGCCAGCAGGGATGGACAGGTAGCATCCTACCTAGAAGCTTTCTTT.

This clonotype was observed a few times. Written as DNA, the CDR3 is TGTGCCAGCAGTTTATCTCAGGGAGGGAATTCACCCCTCCACTTT. This gives the protein CASSLSQGGNSPLHF. V gene TRBV28 combines with J gene TRBJ1-6; the D gene is possibly TRBD1 (5 bases). CDR1 is MDHEN and CDR2 is SYDVKM in the germline V gene. This CDR3 contains 15 residues. V was shortened by 1 base and J by 7 bases, with 11 bases between the two germline ends.

CDR3: CASSLEVRGDEQFF. CDR3 nucleotide sequence: TGTGCCAGCAGTTTAGAGGTCAGGGGCGATGAGCAGTTCTTC. This chain connects TRBV28 to TRBJ2-1, with a possible D match to TRBD1 (6 bases). Trimming took off 2 bases at V and 8 bases at J, with 13 bases between the two ends. From germline, CDR1 is MDHEN and CDR2 SYDVKM. The CDR3 is made up of 14 amino acids.

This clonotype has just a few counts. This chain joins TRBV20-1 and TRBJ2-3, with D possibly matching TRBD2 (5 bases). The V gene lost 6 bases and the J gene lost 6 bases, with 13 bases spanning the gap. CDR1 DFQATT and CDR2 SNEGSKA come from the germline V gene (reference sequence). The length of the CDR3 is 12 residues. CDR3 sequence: CSAPTAGDTQYF. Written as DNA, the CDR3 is TGCAGTGCACCGACCGCGGGCGATACGCAGTATTTT.

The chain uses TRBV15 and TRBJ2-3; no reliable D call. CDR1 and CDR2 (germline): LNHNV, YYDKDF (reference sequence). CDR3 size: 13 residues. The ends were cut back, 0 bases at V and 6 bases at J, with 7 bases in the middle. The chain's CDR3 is CATSRDKIDTQYF. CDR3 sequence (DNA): TGTGCCACCAGCAGAGATAAGATCGATACGCAGTATTTT.

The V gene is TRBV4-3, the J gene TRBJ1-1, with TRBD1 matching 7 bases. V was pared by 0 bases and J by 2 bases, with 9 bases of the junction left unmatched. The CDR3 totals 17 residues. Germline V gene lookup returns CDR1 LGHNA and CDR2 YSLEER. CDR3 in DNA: TGCGCCAGCAGCCAAGATCGGATGGACAGGCCAAACACTGAAGCTTTCTTT. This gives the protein CASSQDRMDRPNTEAFF.

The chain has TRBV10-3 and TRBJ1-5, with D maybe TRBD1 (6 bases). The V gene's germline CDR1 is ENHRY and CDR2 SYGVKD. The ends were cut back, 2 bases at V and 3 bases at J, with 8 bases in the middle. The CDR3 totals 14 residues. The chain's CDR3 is CAISEAGDNQPQHF. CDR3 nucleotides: TGTGCCATCAGTGAGGCAGGGGACAATCAGCCCCAGCATTTT.

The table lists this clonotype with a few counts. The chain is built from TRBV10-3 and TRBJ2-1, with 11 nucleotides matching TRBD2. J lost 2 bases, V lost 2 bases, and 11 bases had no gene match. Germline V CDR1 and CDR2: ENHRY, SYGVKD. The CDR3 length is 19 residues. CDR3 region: CAISEPRWQLAGAYNEQFF. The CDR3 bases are TGTGCCATCAGTGAGCCCCGATGGCAACTAGCGGGGGCCTACAATGAGCAGTTCTTC.

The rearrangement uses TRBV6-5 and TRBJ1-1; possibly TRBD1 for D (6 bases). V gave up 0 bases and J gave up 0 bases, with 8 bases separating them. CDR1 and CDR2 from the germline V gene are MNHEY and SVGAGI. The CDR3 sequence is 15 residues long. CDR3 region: CASSYSGGLNTEAFF. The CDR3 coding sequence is TGTGCCAGCAGTTACTCGGGGGGCTTGAACACTGAAGCTTTCTTT.

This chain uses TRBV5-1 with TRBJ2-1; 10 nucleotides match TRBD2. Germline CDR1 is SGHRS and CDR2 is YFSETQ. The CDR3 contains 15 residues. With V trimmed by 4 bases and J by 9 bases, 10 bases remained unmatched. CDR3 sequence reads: CASSLSGTSEAEQFF. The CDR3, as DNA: TGCGCCAGCAGCCTGAGCGGGACTAGCGAGGCTGAGCAGTTCTTC.

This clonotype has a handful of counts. In DNA, the CDR3 is TGTGCCAGCAGTATCCTAGCGGTGAGCTACAATGAGCAGTTCTTC. This gives the protein CASSILAVSYNEQFF. V and J are TRBV28 and TRBJ2-1, with TRBD2 matching over 7 bases. Germline assignment: CDR1 MDHEN and CDR2 SYDVKM. The CDR3 spans 15 residues. Losses at the gene ends were 5 bases for V and 3 bases for J; bases not matched to a gene: 7.

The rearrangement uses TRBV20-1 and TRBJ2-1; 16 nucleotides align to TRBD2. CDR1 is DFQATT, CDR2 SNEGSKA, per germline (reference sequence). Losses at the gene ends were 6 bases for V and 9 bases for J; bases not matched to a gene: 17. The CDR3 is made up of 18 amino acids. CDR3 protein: CSARIPGLAGGPYSEQFF. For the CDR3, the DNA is TGCAGTGCCCGAATCCCGGGACTAGCGGGAGGGCCGTATTCTGAGCAGTTCTTC.

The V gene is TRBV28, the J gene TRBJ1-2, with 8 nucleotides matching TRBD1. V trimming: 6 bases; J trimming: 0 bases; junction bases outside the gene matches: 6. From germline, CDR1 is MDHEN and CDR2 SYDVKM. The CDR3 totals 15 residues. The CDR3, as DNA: TGTGCCAGCAGACTGACAGGGGCAGCTAACTATGGCTACACCTTC. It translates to CASRLTGAANYGYTF.

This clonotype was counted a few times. The DNA for the CDR3 is TGCGCCAGCAGCTCGACTTTGCGGGGAAGAAGCTACGAGCAGTACTTC. Its protein product is CASSSTLRGRSYEQYF. This sequence joins TRBV5-1 and TRBJ2-7; possibly TRBD2 for D (6 bases). V gave up 3 bases and J gave up 3 bases, with 19 bases separating them. There are 16 residues in the CDR3. Germline CDR1 and CDR2: SGHRS and YFSETQ.

CDR3 sequence: CASSPTLAGTYGNEQFF. The CDR3 DNA follows: TGTGCCAGCAGCCCTACACTAGCGGGGACCTATGGCAATGAGCAGTTCTTC. The chain couples TRBV3-1 to TRBJ2-1, with 10 bases lining up with TRBD2. The CDR3 runs to 17 residues. Trimming removed 4 bases from V and 6 bases from J; junction bases left unmatched: 12. The germline CDR1 and CDR2 sequences are LGHDT and YNNKEL (reference sequence).

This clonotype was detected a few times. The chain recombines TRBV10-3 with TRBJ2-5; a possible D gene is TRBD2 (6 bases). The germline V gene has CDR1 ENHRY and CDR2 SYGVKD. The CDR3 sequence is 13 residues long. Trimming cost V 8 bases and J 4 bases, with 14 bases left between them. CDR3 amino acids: CAIGGTAGETQYF. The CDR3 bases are TGTGCCATCGGCGGAACAGCGGGAGAGACCCAGTACTTC.

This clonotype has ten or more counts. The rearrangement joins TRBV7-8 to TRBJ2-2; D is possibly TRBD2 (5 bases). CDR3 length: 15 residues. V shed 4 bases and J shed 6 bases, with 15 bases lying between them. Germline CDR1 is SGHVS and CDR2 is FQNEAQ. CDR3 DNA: TGTGCCAGCAGCTCCACGGGGTTTTGGCCCGGGGAGCTGTTTTTT. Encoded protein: CASSSTGFWPGELFF.

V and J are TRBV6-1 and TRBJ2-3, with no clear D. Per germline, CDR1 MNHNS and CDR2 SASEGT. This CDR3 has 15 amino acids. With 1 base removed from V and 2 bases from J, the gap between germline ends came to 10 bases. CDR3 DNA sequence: TGTGCCAGCAGTGAAGATCTGGGCTTCACAGATACGCAGTATTTT. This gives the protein CASSEDLGFTDTQYF.

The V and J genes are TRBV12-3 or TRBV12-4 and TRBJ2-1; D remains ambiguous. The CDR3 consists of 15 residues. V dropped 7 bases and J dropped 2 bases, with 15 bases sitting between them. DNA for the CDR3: TGTGCCAGCACCATCCAGGCAGGACCCTACAATGAGCAGTTCTTC. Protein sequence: CASTIQAGPYNEQFF.

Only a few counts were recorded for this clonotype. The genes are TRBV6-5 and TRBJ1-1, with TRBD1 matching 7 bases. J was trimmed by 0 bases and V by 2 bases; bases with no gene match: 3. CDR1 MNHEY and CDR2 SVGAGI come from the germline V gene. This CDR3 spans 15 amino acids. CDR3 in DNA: TGTGCCAGCAGTTACCAGACAGGGTTGAACACTGAAGCTTTCTTT. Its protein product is CASSYQTGLNTEAFF.

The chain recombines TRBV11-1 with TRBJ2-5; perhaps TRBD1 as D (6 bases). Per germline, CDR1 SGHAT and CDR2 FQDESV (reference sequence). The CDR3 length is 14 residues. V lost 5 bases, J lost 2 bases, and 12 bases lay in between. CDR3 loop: CASSPDRPQETQYF. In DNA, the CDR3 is TGTGCCAGCAGCCCGGACAGACCACAAGAGACCCAGTACTTC.

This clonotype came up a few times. The CDR3 coding sequence is TGTGCCAGCAGCTCCCGACAGGGGTTGCCGTTCTTC. It encodes CASSSRQGLPFF. The rearrangement links TRBV7-2 to TRBJ2-1; 8 bases line up with TRBD1. Losses at the gene ends were 4 bases for V and 15 bases for J; bases not matched to a gene: 8. CDR3 size: 12 residues. Germline CDR1 reads SGHTA; CDR2 reads FQGNSA.

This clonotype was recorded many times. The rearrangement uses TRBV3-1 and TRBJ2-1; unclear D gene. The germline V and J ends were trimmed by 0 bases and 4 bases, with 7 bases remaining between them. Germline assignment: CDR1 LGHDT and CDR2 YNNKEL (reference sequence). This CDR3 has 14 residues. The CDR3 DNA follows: TGTGCCAGCAGCCAAGATGGCCAGTACAATGAGCAGTTCTTC. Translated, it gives CASSQDGQYNEQFF.